This T cell receptor (beta chain) comes out of a study of beta chain features in type 1 diabetes (dated 2018 in TCRdb). Broadly, across the study: No differences in mean age, gender distribution, total cell number or subset yield were found between patients and healthy donors. In the study, TCRB repertoires of sorted circulating CD4+ T cell subsets from recently diagnosed type 1 diabetes patients were compared with those of matched healthy donors. A total of 107,917,701 sorted cells were examined across all samples, and the number of cells per subset was strongly correlated with RNA yield. Regulatory and stem cell-like memory subsets were obtained from only 8 patients and roughly 8 healthy donors, while naive and central memory subsets were obtained from all 30 or so donors. Results and caveats for the whole study, not just this receptor: Naive, central memory and regulatory TCRB repertoires appeared more similar among patients than among healthy donors. A moderate but significant shortening of TCRB CDR3 length was observed in type 1 diabetes patients in all four CD4+ subsets. Because cDNA rather than genomic DNA was sequenced, highly expressing activated cells could have been over-represented, although no difference in activation and CD3 levels was found between groups. Fewer insertions and more nucleotide deletions at VDJ recombination sites were observed in patients with type 1 diabetes, implying thymic rearrangement abnormalities. PCR might favor shorter templates, but patient and control samples were amplified and corrected together, so any skew would affect both groups equally. HLA sub-analyses involved small numbers of individuals, so any influence of HLA type on TCRB rearrangement remained unresolved.

Sequences SGHRS (CDR1) and YFSETQ (CDR2) are obtained from the germline V gene. Relative to germline, V is missing 2 bases and J is missing 9 bases, with 17 bases of the junction outside any gene match. The CDR3 goes from the cysteine to the phenylalanine over 19 residues. The read is trimmed to its CDR3 DNA, 57 bases read in frame from base 1. All of the isolated RNA was reverse transcribed with the High Capacity cDNA Reverse Transcription Kit, so expressed TCRB transcripts were sequenced. Deep immunoSEQ sequencing was applied to naive, central memory and regulatory T cell samples, giving an average of approximately 4 million total reads per sample. Sorted cells were lysed in RLT buffer and RNA was extracted with DNase-treated RNeasy Micro or Mini kits, depending on cell number. Each cell subset was processed separately to prevent cross-contamination, with patient and healthy donor samples processed together. Using the immunoSEQ multiplex PCR, TCRB sequences were amplified from cDNA into 87-bp fragments spanning the CDR3 region. Sequencing of the amplicons was performed on the Illumina HiSeq platform. From the authors' description of their analysis: PCR bias was computationally corrected using synthetic template baselines, reads within Hamming distance 2 were collapsed, and singletons that could not be merged were discarded. Reads were aligned to IMGT to assign V, D and J genes, CDR3 length, and insertions or deletions at six rearrangement sites. Clonotype counts were normalized to sorted cell number within each subset before computing true diversity and Gini coefficients with the tcR R package. The overlap coefficient, calculated on TCRB nucleotide sequences, was used to measure repertoire sharing. As a proxy for the pre-selection repertoire, out-of-frame TCRB sequences from naive cells were analyzed. In TCRdb, the immuneACCESS table is reduced to in-frame sequences with V and J assigned. These tables do not hold every clone; where another copy was compared, an unresolved V gene accounts for under half, and the others remain unexplained. Clone size and the V and J calls come from that table; the DNA yielded D and trimming. This sample holds fewer than 650,000 clones; around a sixth were observed only once. The biggest ten clones account for approximately 0.093% of the sample.

A single peripheral blood draw of approximately 110 mL on average was collected from each donor into heparinised tubes. A BD FACSAria II was used to sort naive, central memory, regulatory and stem cell-like memory CD4+ T cells with a panel that included CD45RO, CCR7, CD25, CD127, CD95 and CD27. A purity above 95% was achieved for all sorted populations. Right away, PBMCs were isolated by Lymphoprep density gradient centrifugation and were stained directly, with no culture step. So that batch effects would be minimized, each experiment stained and sorted samples in pairs, pairing one healthy donor with one patient. A note on this clone: Its recognized antigen is unknown. There are no base qualities to consult, and no much larger clone falls within one base.

The chain joins TRBV5-1 to TRBJ2-1, and 13 bases in between align with TRBD2. Material for sequencing was naive CD4+ T cells from blood. The cell subset or site label here, explained by the study, means: true naive CD4+ T cells. This sequence was found in a man aged 18 to 29 in good health. The nucleotide sequence reads as follows: TGCGCCAGCAGCTTAGACAGGGTGCGGACTAGCGGGAGTAGGAGTGAGCAGTTCTTC. This sequence encodes CASSLDRVRTSGSRSEQFF.